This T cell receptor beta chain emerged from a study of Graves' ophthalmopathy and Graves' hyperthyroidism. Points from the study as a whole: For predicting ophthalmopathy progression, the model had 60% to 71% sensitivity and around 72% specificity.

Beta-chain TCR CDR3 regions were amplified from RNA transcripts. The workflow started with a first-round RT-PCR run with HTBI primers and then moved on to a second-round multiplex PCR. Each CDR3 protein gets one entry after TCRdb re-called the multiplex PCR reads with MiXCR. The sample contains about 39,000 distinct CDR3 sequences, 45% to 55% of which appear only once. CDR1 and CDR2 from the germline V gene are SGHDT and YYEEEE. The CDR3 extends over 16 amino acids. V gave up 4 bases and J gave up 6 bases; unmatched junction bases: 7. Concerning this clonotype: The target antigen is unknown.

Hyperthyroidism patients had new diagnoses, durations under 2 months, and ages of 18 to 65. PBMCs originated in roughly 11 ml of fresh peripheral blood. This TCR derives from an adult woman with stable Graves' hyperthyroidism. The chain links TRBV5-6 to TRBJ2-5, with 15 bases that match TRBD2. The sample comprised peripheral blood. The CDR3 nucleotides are TGTGCCAGCAGCCGCGGACTAGCGGGAGGGTTAAAGACCCAGTACTTC. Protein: CASSRGLAGGLKTQYF.